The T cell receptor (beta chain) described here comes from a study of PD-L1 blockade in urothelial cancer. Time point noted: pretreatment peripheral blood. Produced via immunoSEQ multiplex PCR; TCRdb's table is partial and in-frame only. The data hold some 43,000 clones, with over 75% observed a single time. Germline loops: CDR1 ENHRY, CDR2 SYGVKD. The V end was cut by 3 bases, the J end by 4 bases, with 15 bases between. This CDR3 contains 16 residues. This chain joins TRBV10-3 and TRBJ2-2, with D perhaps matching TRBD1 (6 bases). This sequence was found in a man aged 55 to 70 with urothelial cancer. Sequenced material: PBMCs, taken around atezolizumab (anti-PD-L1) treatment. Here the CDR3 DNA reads TGTGCCATCAGTGAATCTGCCAGGGGAAGCACCGGGGAGCTGTTTTTT. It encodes CAISESARGSTGELFF.